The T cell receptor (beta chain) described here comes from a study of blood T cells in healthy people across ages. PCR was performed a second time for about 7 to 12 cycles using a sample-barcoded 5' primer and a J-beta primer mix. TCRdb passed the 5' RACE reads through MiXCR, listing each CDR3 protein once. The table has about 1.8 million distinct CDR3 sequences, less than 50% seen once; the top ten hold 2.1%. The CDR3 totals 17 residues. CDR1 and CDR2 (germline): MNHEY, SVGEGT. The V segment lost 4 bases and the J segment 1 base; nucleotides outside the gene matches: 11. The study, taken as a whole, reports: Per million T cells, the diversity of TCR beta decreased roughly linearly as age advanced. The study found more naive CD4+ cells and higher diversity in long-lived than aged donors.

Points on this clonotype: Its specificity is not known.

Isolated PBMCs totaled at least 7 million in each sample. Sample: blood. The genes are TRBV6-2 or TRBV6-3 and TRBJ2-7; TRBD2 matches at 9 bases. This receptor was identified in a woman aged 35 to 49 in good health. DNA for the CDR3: TGTGCCAGCAGTTCCTCTCGAGCGGGGGGATCTTCCTACGAGCAGTACTTC. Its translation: CASSSSRAGGSSYEQYF.